The clone carrying this T cell receptor beta chain was seen at least ten times. The antigen is not known. These data come from a study of T cells after yellow fever vaccination. Study as a whole: Preparation used SMART-Seq v4 Ultra Low Input for the low-cell-number fractions. Regarding the study as a whole: Abundant clonotypes from the bulk population could contaminate FACS-sorted repertoires. Only a minor proportion of clonotypes was detected across both CD4 and CD8 compartments.

A process of 5'RACE template switching, which added a universal primer site and UMIs, was used to make TCR cDNA. A single record per CDR3 protein comes from TCRdb applying MiXCR to the 5' RACE reads. The sample carries about 550,000 distinct CDR3 sequences, roughly 21% recorded once. The CDR3 spans 13 residues. The V gene lost 3 bases and the J gene lost 2 bases, with 8 bases spanning the gap. This rearrangement joins TRBV12-3 or TRBV12-4 to TRBJ2-7; perhaps TRBD1 as D (5 bases). The material was PBMCs, obtained 15 days after the yellow fever booster vaccination. The clonotype was recovered from a man aged 30 to 45 who received the YFV17D yellow fever vaccine. The CDR3: CASSFQGPYEQYF. In DNA form, the CDR3 reads TGTGCCAGCAGTTTTCAGGGCCCCTACGAGCAGTACTTC.